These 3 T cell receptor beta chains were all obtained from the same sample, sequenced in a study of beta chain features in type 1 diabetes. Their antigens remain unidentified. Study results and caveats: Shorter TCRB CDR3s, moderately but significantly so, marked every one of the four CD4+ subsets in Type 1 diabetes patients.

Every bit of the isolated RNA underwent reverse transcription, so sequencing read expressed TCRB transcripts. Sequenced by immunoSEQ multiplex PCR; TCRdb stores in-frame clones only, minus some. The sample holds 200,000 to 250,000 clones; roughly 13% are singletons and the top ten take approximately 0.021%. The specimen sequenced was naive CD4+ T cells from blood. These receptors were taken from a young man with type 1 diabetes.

CDR3 DNA: TGTGCCAGCAGCCCATGGGCTGACAGGACCTACGAGCAGTACTTC. Protein: CASSPWADRTYEQYF. This rearrangement joins TRBV7-9 to TRBJ2-7, with a weak D call TRBD1 (6 bases). Trimming left V 5 bases short and J 2 bases short, with 16 bases between. The CDR3 length is 15 residues. Germline V gives CDR1 SEHNR, CDR2 FQNEAQ (reference sequence).

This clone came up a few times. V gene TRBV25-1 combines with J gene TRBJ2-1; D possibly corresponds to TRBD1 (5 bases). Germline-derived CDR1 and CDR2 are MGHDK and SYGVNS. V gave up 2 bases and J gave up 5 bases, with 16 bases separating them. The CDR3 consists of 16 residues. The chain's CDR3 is CASSEQPVGLNNEQFF. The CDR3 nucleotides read TGTGCCAGCAGTGAACAACCCGTGGGGCTGAACAATGAGCAGTTCTTC.

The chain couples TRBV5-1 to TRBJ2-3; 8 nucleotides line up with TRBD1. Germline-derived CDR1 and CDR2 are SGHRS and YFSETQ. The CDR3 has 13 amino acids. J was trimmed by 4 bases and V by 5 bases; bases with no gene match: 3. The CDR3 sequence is CASREQGADTQYF. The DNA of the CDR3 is TGCGCCAGCAGGGAACAGGGGGCAGATACGCAGTATTTT.